The rows below give T cell receptor beta chains drawn from one sample of a study of blood T cell repertoires in COVID-19. Method: immunoSEQ multiplex PCR; TCRdb's copy keeps in-frame clones and lacks some. The data hold roughly 200,000 clones, with around 79% observed a single time. The source material was peripheral blood. The receptors derive from a man between 45 and 60 years old who had recovered from COVID-19. The CDR3 runs from the conserved cysteine through the conserved F or W. D genes are given only for firm matches. Where a row states a size, it is once, few, many or the class of an expanded clone; other rows omit it.

>14|TRBV5-1|TRBJ2-7|-|-
TGCGCCAGCAGCTTGGGAGCAGGGCGCGACGAGCAGTACTTC
CASSLGAGRDEQYF
>12|TRBV7-3|TRBJ2-2|TRBD1|few
TGTGCCAGCAGCTTAGACAGGGGGTCACTGTTTTTT
CASSLDRGSLFF
>14|TRBV3-1/TRBV3-2|TRBJ2-5|-|-
TGTGCCAGCAGCCAAAGGGGATACCAAGAGACCCAGTACTTC
CASSQRGYQETQYF
>18|TRBV13|TRBJ2-1|TRBD2|-
TGTGCCAGCAGCTTAGGGCTAGCGGGAGGGGTAAAATACAATGAGCAGTTCTTC
CASSLGLAGGVKYNEQFF
>18|TRBV13|TRBJ2-4|TRBD2|few
TGTGCCAGCAGCTTAGGACTAGCGGGAGGGCCAGGTGCAAACATTCAGTACTTC
CASSLGLAGGPGANIQYF
>18|TRBV27|TRBJ1-4|-|-
TGTGCCAGCAGTTTATCGCAGGGCAGCTGGGCGACTAATGAAAAACTGTTTTTT
CASSLSQGSWATNEKLFF
>11|TRBV10-1|TRBJ2-1|-|-
TGCGCCAGTGGACAGCCTAATGAGCAGTTCTTC
CASGQPNEQFF
>16|TRBV7-2|TRBJ2-1|TRBD2|-
TGTGCCAGCAGCTTAGGGATCCGCACGGGGGGCAATGAGCAGTTCTTC
CASSLGIRTGGNEQFF
>17|TRBV20-1|TRBJ2-5|-|-
TGCAGTGCTAGTGATGCCGTCCGCGGGATGGATAGAGAGACCCAGTACTTC
CSASDAVRGMDRETQYF
>13|TRBV6-5|TRBJ1-1|TRBD1|-
TGTGCCAGCAGTCACGAGGGGGCGGATGAAGCTTTCTTT
CASSHEGADEAFF
>14|TRBV7-9|TRBJ2-5|-|-
TGTGCCAGCAGCTTAGCATCGGGTCAAGAGACCCAGTACTTC
CASSLASGQETQYF
>14|TRBV27|TRBJ2-1|TRBD2|once
TGTGCCAGCAGTAGGACTAGCGGGAGCAATGAGCAGTTCTTC
CASSRTSGSNEQFF
>14|TRBV24-1|TRBJ2-7|-|-
TGTGCCACCAGTGACCCACACAGGGTGGGCGAGCAGTACTTC
CATSDPHRVGEQYF
>14|TRBV4-3|TRBJ2-2|TRBD1|-
TGCGCCAGCAGCCAACCGACAGGGGCCGGGGAGCTGTTTTTT
CASSQPTGAGELFF
>13|TRBV30|TRBJ1-4|-|-
TGTGCCTGGAGTGTAAGTAGGGACACACAGATGTTTTTT
CAWSVSRDTQMFF
>14|TRBV15|TRBJ2-7|TRBD2|-
TGTGCCACCAAGGAAGGCGGGGGGACCTACGAGCAGTACTTC
CATKEGGGTYEQYF
>12|TRBV12-3/TRBV12-4|TRBJ2-1|TRBD2|few
TGTGCCAGCAGTCCTACCGGGACTAGGAAGTTCTTC
CASSPTGTRKFF
>16|TRBV24-1|TRBJ2-6|TRBD1|-
TGTGCCACCAGTGATTACAGGGGGCCTCAGGCCAACGTCCTGACTTTC
CATSDYRGPQANVLTF
>14|TRBV28|TRBJ1-1|-|-
TGTGCCAGCAGTTTAGGGCAGGTTGGTGGTAGAGCTTTCTTT
CASSLGQVGGRAFF
>16|TRBV7-2|TRBJ2-1|TRBD2|-
TGTGCCAGCAGCTTAGTAGCGGGGGTCGGTGCTTATGAGCAGTTCTTC
CASSLVAGVGAYEQFF
>16|TRBV3-1/TRBV3-2|TRBJ1-6|-|-
TGTGCCAGCAGCCAAGAGAACAGAGTCCGTAATTCACCCCTCCACTTT
CASSQENRVRNSPLHF
>13|TRBV19|TRBJ2-2|-|-
TGTGCCAGTAGCGAAACGGTGGCCGGGGAGCTGTTTTTT
CASSETVAGELFF
>14|TRBV9|TRBJ1-6|-|-
TGTGCCAGCAGCGATAGCTCCTATAATTCACCCCTCCACTTT
CASSDSSYNSPLHF
>16|TRBV6-1|TRBJ2-1|TRBD2|-
TGTGCCAGCAGTGAAGATGGACTAGCGAAAAACAATGAGCAGTTCTTC
CASSEDGLAKNNEQFF